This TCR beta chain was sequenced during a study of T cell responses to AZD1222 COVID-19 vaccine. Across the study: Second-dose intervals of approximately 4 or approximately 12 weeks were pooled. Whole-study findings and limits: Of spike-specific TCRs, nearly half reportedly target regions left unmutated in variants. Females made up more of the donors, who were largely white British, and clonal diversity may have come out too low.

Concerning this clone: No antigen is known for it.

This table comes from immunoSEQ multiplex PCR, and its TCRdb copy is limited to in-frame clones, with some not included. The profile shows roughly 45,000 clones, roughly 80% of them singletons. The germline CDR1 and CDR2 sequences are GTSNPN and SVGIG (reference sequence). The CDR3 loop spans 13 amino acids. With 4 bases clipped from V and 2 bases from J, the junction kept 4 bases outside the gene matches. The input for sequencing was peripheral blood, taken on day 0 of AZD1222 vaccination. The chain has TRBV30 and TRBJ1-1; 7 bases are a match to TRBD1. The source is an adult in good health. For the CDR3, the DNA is TGTGCCTGGATGGGACAGACAAACACTGAAGCTTTCTTT. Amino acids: CAWMGQTNTEAFF.